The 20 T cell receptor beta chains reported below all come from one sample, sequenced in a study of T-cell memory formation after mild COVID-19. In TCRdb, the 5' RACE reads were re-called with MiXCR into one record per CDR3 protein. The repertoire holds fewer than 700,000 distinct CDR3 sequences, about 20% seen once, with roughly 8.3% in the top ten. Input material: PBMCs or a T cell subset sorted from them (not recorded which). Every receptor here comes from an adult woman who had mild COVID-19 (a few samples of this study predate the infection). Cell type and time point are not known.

The CDR3 is CASGLVPLYSAGSYNEQFF. The CDR3 nucleotides are TGTGCTAGTGGTTTGGTTCCTCTTTATTCGGCGGGCTCCTACAATGAGCAGTTCTTC. This chain uses TRBV12-5 with TRBJ2-1; TRBD2 might be the D (5 bases). CDR3 length: 19 residues. V gave up 0 bases and J gave up 0 bases, with 18 bases separating them. CDR1 is LGHNT, CDR2 FRNRAP, per germline.

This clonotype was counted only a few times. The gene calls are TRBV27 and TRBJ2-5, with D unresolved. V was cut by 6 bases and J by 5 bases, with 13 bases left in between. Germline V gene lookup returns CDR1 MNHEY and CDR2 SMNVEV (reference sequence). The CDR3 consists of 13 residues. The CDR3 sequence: CASSLLVGETQYF. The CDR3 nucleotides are TGTGCCAGCAGCCTCCTCGTCGGGGAGACCCAGTACTTC.

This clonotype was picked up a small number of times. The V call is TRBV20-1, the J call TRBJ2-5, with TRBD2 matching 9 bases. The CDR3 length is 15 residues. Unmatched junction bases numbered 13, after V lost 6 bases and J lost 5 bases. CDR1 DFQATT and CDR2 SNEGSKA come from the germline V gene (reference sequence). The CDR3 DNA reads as TGCAGTGCCCCGGCCATAGCGACTAGCGGTGAGACCCAGTACTTC. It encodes CSAPAIATSGETQYF.

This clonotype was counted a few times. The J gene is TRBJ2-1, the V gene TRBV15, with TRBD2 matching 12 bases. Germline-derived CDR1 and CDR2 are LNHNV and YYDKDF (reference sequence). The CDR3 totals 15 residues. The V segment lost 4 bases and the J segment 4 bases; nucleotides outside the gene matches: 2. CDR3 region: CATSIGTSGYNEQFF. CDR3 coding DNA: TGTGCCACCAGCATAGGGACTAGCGGGTACAATGAGCAGTTCTTC.

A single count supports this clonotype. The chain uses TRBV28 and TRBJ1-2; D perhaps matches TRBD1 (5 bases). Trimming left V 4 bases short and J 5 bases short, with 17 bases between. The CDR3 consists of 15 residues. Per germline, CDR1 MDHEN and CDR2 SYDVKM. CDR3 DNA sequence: TGTGCCAGCAGTTACTTTACGGGGGTTGTGTATGGCTACACCTTC. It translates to CASSYFTGVVYGYTF.

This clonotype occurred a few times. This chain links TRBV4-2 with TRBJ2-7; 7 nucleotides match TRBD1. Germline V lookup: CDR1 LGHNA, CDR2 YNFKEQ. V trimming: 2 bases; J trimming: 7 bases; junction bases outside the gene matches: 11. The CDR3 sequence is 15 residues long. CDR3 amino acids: CASSQRDSPTGEQYF. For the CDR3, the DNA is TGTGCCAGCAGCCAACGGGACAGCCCCACGGGGGAGCAGTACTTC.

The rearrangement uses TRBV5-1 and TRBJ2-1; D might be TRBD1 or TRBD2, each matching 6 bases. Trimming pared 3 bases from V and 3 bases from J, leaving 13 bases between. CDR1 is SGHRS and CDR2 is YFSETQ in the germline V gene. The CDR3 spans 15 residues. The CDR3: CASSSGEAFYNEQFF. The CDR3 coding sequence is TGCGCCAGCAGCTCAGGGGAGGCCTTCTACAATGAGCAGTTCTTC.

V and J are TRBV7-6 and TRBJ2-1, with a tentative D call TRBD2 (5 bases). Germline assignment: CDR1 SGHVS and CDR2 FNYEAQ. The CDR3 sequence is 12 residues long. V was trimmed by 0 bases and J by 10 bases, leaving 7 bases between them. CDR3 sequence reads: CASSLAGEEQFF. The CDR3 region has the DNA TGTGCCAGCAGCTTAGCGGGAGAAGAGCAGTTCTTC.

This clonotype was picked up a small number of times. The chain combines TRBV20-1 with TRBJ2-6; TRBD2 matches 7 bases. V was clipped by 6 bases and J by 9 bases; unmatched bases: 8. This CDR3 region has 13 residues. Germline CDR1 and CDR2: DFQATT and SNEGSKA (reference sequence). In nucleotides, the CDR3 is TGCAGTGCCGCCCCACTAGCGTACAACGTCCTGACTTTC. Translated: CSAAPLAYNVLTF.

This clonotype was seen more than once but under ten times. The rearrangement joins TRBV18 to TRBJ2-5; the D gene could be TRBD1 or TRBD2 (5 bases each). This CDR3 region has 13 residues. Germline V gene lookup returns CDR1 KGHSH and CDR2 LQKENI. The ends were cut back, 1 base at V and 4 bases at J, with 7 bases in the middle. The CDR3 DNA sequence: TGTGCCAGCTCACCACTGAGGGGAGAGACCCAGTACTTC. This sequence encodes CASSPLRGETQYF.

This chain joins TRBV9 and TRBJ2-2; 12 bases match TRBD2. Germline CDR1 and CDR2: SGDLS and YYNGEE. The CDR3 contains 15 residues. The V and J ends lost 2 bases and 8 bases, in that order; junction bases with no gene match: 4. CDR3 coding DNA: TGTGCCAGCAGCGTCTCTAGCGGGAGGGGAGGGGAGCTGTTTTTT. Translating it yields CASSVSSGRGGELFF.

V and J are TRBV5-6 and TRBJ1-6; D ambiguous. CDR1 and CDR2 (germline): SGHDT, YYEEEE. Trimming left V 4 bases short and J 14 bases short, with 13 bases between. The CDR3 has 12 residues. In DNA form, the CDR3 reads TGTGCCAGCAGCCTCAAACTGGGTGCCCTCCACTTT. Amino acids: CASSLKLGALHF. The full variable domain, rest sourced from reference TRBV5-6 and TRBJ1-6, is DAGVTQSPTHLIKTRGQQVTLRCSPKSGHDTVSWYQQALGQGPQFIFQYYEEEERQRGNFPDRFSGHQFPNYSSELNVNALLLGDSALYLCASSLKLGALHFGNGTRLTVT.

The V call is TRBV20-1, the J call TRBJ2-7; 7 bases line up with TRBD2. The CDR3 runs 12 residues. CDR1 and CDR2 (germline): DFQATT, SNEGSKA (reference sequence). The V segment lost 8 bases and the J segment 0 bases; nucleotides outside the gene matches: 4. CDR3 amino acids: CSPTSDSYEQYF. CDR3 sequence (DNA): TGCAGTCCAACTAGCGACTCCTACGAGCAGTACTTC.

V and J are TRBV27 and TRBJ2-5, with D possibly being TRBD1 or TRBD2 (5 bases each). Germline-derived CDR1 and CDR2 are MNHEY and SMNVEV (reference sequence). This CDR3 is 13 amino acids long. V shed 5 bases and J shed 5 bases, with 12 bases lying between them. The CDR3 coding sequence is TGTGCCAGCAGTACCAGGGAGCAGGAGACCCAGTACTTC. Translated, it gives CASSTREQETQYF.

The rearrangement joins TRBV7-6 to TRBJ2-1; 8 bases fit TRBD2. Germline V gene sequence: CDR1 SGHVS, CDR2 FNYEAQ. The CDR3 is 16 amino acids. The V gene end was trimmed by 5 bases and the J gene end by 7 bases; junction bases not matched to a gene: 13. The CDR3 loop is CASSHYRAGAANEQFF. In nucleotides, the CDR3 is TGTGCCAGCAGCCACTATCGAGCGGGAGCGGCAAATGAGCAGTTCTTC. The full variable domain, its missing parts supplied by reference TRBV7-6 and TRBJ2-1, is GAGVSQSPRYKVTKRGQDVALRCDPISGHVSLYWYRQALGQGPEFLTYFNYEAQQDKSGLPNDRFSAERPEGSISTLTIQRTEQRDSAMYRCASSHYRAGAANEQFFGPGTRLTVL.

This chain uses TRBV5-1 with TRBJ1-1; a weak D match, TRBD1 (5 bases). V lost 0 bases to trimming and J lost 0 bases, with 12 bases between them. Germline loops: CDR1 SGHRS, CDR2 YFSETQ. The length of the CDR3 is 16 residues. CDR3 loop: CASSLDGGTMNTEAFF. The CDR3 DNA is TGCGCCAGCAGCTTGGATGGGGGGACGATGAACACTGAAGCTTTCTTT. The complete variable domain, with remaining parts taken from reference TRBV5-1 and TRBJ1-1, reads KAGVTQTPRYLIKTRGQQVTLSCSPISGHRSVSWYQQTPGQGLQFLFEYFSETQRNKGNFPGRFSGRQFSNSRSEMNVSTLELGDSALYLCASSLDGGTMNTEAFFGQGTRLTVV.

The CDR3 region is CASTPGAFSYNEQFF. In DNA form, the CDR3 reads TGCGCCAGCACCCCCGGCGCCTTCTCCTACAATGAGCAGTTCTTC. This rearrangement joins TRBV5-1 to TRBJ2-1; D is unresolved. Per the germline V gene, CDR1 is SGHRS and CDR2 is YFSETQ. This CDR3 contains 15 residues. Trimming stripped 6 bases from V and 0 bases from J, with 13 bases between.

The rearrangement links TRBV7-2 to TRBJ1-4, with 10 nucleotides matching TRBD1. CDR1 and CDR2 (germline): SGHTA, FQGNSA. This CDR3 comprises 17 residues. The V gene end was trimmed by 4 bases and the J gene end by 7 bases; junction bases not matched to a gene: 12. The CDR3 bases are TGTGCCAGCAGCTGGAGACCCCACCGGGACAGGGGTGAAAAACTGTTTTTT. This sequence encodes CASSWRPHRDRGEKLFF.

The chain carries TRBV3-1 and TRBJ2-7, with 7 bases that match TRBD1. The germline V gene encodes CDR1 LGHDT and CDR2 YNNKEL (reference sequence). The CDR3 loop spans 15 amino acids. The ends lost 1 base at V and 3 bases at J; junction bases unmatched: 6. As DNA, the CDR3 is TGTGCCAGCAGCCAAGTCGGACAGGTTTACTACGAGCAGTACTTC. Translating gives CASSQVGQVYYEQYF.

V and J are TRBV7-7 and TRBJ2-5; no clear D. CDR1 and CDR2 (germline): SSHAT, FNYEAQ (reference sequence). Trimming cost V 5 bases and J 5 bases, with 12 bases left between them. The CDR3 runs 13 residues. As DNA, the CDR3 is TGTGCCAGCAGCCCCCGACGATTGGAGACCCAGTACTTC. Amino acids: CASSPRRLETQYF.